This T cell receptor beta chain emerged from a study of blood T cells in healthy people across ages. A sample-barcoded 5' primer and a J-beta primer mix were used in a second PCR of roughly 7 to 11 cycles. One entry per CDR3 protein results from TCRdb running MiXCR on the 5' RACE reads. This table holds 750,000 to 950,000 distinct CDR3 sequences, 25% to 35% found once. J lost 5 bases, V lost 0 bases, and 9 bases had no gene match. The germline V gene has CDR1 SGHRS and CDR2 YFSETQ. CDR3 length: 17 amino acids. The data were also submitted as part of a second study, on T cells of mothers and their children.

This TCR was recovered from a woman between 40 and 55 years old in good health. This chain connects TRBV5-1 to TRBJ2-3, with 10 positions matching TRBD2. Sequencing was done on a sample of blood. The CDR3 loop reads CASSLDLAGVTRDTQYF. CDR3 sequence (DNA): TGCGCCAGCAGCTTGGATCTAGCGGGGGTGACCAGAGATACGCAGTATTTT.